The 16 T cell receptor beta chains listed next were all sequenced from one sample in a study of shared clonotypes between healthy human individuals. Naive CD8 cells lacked CD45RO and underwent positive selection for CCR7, leaving out terminally differentiated effector memory CD45RA+ cells. Libraries were prepared by immunoSEQ multiplex PCR; TCRdb keeps only in-frame clonotypes and omits some of them. The table has hundreds of thousands of clones, approximately 96% seen once. The material sequenced was naive CD8+ T cells sorted from blood. These receptors all stem from a woman aged 30 to 39 in good health.

The genes are TRBV9 and TRBJ2-3; 9 nucleotides align to TRBD2. Germline CDR1 reads SGDLS; CDR2 reads YYNGEE. V gave up 0 bases and J gave up 6 bases; unmatched junction bases: 8. The CDR3 covers 16 residues. The CDR3 DNA reads TGTGCCAGCAGCGTAGGACTAGCGGAGCTCCGGGATACGCAGTATTTT. The encoded protein is CASSVGLAELRDTQYF.

CDR3 loop: CASSQEAGPYEQYF. The CDR3 DNA is TGTGCCAGCAGCCAAGAGGCGGGGCCCTACGAGCAGTACTTC. The chain joins TRBV7-6 to TRBJ2-7; D is perhaps TRBD2 (6 bases). V was clipped by 5 bases and J by 2 bases, with 13 bases between them. In germline, CDR1 is SGHVS, CDR2 FNYEAQ. There are 14 residues in the CDR3.

The chain carries TRBV28 and TRBJ2-7, with D hard to call. This CDR3 is 15 amino acids long. V lost 4 bases to trimming and J lost 3 bases, with 16 bases between them. Per germline, CDR1 MDHEN and CDR2 SYDVKM. The CDR3 coding sequence is TGTGCCAGCAGTTCCCCGCGTATGCTTAACTACGAGCAGTACTTC. Translated: CASSSPRMLNYEQYF.

J is TRBJ2-1 and V is TRBV28; 7 nucleotides line up with TRBD2. CDR3 length: 15 amino acids. Germline CDR1 MDHEN, CDR2 SYDVKM. The trim removed 5 bases at V and 6 bases at J, leaving 10 bases unmatched. The CDR3 DNA reads TGTGCCAGCAGTCCTAGCGGCTCGCAACTCAATGAGCAGTTCTTC. Its translation is CASSPSGSQLNEQFF.

The chain has TRBV2 and TRBJ2-3, with 9 bases that match TRBD2. The CDR3 loop spans 14 amino acids. The V gene end was trimmed by 3 bases and the J gene end by 5 bases; junction bases not matched to a gene: 3. From germline, CDR1 is SNHLY and CDR2 FYNNEI. DNA for the CDR3: TGTGCCAGCAGTGAGGCGGGAGGGCTAGATACGCAGTATTTT. Protein product: CASSEAGGLDTQYF.

The rearrangement joins TRBV5-5 to TRBJ2-7; D call uncertain. Trimming pared 7 bases from V and 4 bases from J, leaving 9 bases between. The V gene's germline CDR1 is SGHKS and CDR2 YYEKEE (reference sequence). This CDR3 is 11 amino acids long. This CDR3 is CASHDGYEQYF. CDR3 nucleotides: TGTGCCAGCCATGATGGGTACGAGCAGTACTTC. Complete variable domain (other parts from reference TRBV5-5 and TRBJ2-7): DAGVTQSPTHLIKTRGQQVTLRCSPISGHKSVSWYQQVLGQGPQFIFQYYEKEERGRGNFPDRFSARQFPNYSSELNVNALLLGDSALYLCASHDGYEQYFGPGTRLTVT.

The V call is TRBV6-1, the J call TRBJ2-5; TRBD1 might be the D (6 bases). The CDR3 spans 14 residues. Germline CDR1 reads MNHNS; CDR2 reads SASEGT. V was shortened by 7 bases and J by 5 bases, with 17 bases between the two germline ends. The CDR3 loop reads CASKTGISVETQYF. The CDR3 bases are TGTGCCAGCAAGACAGGAATAAGCGTGGAGACCCAGTACTTC.

The CDR3 loop is CASSSSRVGRGWEQYF. Written as DNA, the CDR3 is TGTGCCAGCAGTTCCTCGAGGGTCGGGAGAGGTTGGGAGCAGTACTTC. The chain carries TRBV28 and TRBJ2-7, with D possibly TRBD2 on 6 matching bases. Between the trimmed V and J ends, which lost 4 bases and 7 bases, there was a span of 23 bases. This CDR3 is 16 amino acids long. Germline V gene sequence: CDR1 MDHEN, CDR2 SYDVKM.

CDR3 loop: CASKAGGYTDTQYF. Here the CDR3 DNA reads TGTGCCAGCAAGGCGGGCGGATACACAGATACGCAGTATTTT. V usage is TRBV28 and J usage is TRBJ2-3; a weak D match, TRBD2 (5 bases). Germline V CDR1 and CDR2: MDHEN, SYDVKM. V shed 7 bases and J shed 2 bases, with 13 bases lying between them. The CDR3 is made up of 14 amino acids.

The chain joins TRBV5-6 to TRBJ2-7, with 10 bases fitting TRBD2. The CDR3 runs 14 residues. The V and J ends lost 2 bases and 6 bases, in that order; junction bases with no gene match: 5. CDR1 is SGHDT, CDR2 YYEEEE, per germline. CDR3 loop: CASSFTSGKVEQYF. The CDR3 DNA is TGTGCCAGCAGCTTTACTAGCGGGAAGGTCGAGCAGTACTTC.

This rearrangement joins TRBV7-9 to TRBJ2-7; weak D call: TRBD2 (7 bases). This CDR3 is built from 15 residues. Trimming stripped 8 bases from V and 2 bases from J, with 19 bases between. The germline CDR1 and CDR2 sequences are SEHNR and FQNEAQ (reference sequence). In nucleotides, the CDR3 is TGTGCCAGCTCGGCGGGGGCCACGAACCCCTACGAGCAGTACTTC. Protein sequence: CASSAGATNPYEQYF. The full variable domain, completed using reference TRBV7-9 and TRBJ2-7, is DTGVSQNPRHKITKRGQNVTFRCDPISEHNRLYWYRQTLGQGPEFLTYFQNEAQLEKSRLLSDRFSAERPKGSFSTLEIQRTEQGDSAMYLCASSAGATNPYEQYFGPGTRLTVT.

This clone has just one count. V gene TRBV27 combines with J gene TRBJ2-7; TRBD2 matches at 9 bases. This CDR3 is 15 amino acids long. The J segment lost 3 bases and the V segment lost 2 bases, leaving 5 bases of the junction unmatched. CDR1 and CDR2 from the germline V gene are MNHEY and SMNVEV (reference sequence). The CDR3 region is CASSLGSGSFYEQYF. CDR3 nucleotides: TGTGCCAGCAGTTTAGGTAGCGGGAGTTTCTACGAGCAGTACTTC.

The chain couples TRBV4-2 to TRBJ2-7; TRBD2 matches 10 bases. Germline V gene data show CDR1 as LGHNA and CDR2 as YNFKEQ. The CDR3 consists of 18 residues. With V trimmed by 0 bases and J by 4 bases, 12 bases remained unmatched. The CDR3 bases are TGTGCCAGCAGCCAAGAGTTCTCTCTAGCGGGAGTAAGGTACGAGCAGTACTTC. Translated, it gives CASSQEFSLAGVRYEQYF.

V usage is TRBV27 and J usage is TRBJ2-7; either TRBD1 or TRBD2 may fit D (5 bases each). Trimming took off 5 bases at V and 0 bases at J, with 14 bases between the two ends. Germline loops: CDR1 MNHEY, CDR2 SMNVEV (reference sequence). The CDR3 covers 15 residues. The CDR3 sequence is CASSTGPADSYEQYF. CDR3 nucleotides: TGTGCCAGCAGTACGGGACCGGCAGACTCCTACGAGCAGTACTTC.

The rearrangement links TRBV4-1 to TRBJ2-7; 14 bases are shared with TRBD2. This CDR3 has 16 amino acids. J gave up 5 bases and V 3 bases, and 6 bases lay outside the gene matches. Germline V gene lookup returns CDR1 MGHRA and CDR2 YSYEKL. CDR3 loop: CASSQSRLAGGDEQYF. The CDR3 DNA reads TGCGCCAGCAGCCAGTCCCGACTAGCGGGAGGGGACGAGCAGTACTTC.

This chain uses TRBV5-5 with TRBJ2-7, with D perhaps TRBD1 (5 bases). V gave up 4 bases and J gave up 0 bases, with 14 bases separating them. Germline CDR1 is SGHKS and CDR2 is YYEKEE (reference sequence). The CDR3 totals 15 residues. The CDR3 is CASSLDTFSSYEQYF. CDR3 sequence (DNA): TGTGCCAGCAGCCTGGACACCTTCAGCTCCTACGAGCAGTACTTC.